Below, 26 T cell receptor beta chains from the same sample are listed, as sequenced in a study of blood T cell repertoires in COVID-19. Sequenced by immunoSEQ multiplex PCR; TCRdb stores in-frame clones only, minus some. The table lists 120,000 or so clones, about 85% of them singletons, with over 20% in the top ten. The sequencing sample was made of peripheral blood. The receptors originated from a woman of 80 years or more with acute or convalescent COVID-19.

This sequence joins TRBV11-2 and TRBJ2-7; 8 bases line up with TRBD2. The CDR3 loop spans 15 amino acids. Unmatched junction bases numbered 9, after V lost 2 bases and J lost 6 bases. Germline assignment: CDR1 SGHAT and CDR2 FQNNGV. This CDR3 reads CASSLQQTRGGEQYF. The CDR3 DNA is TGTGCCAGCAGCTTACAACAAACCCGGGGGGGCGAGCAGTACTTC.

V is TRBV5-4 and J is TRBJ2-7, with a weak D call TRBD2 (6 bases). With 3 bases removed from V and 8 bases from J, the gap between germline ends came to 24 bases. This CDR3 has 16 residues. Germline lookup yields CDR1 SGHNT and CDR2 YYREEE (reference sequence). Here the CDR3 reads CASSSMSGESLAKQYF. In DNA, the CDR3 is TGTGCCAGCAGCTCCATGTCGGGGGAGAGTCTGGCCAAGCAGTACTTC.

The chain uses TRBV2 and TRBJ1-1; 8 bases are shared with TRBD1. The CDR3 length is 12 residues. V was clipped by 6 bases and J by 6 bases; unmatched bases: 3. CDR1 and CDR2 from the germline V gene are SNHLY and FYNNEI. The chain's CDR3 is CASRNRGSEAFF. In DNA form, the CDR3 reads TGTGCCAGCAGGAACAGGGGGTCTGAAGCTTTCTTT.

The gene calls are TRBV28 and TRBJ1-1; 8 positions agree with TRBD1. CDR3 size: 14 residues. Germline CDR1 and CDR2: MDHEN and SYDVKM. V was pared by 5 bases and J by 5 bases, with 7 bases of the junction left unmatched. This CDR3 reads CASSSRGLGTEAFF. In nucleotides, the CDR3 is TGTGCCAGCAGTAGCAGGGGGCTTGGGACTGAAGCTTTCTTT.

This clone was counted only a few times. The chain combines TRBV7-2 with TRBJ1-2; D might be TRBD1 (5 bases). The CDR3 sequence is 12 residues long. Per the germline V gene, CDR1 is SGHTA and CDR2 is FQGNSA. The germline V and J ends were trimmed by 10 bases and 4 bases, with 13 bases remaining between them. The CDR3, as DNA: TGTGCCACCCGGGGGTTCGGCTATGGCTACACCTTC. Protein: CATRGFGYGYTF.

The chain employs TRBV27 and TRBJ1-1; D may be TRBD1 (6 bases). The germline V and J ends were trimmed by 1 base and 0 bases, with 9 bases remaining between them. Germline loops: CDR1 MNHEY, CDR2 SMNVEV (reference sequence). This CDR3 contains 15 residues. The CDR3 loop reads CASSLFQGMNTEAFF. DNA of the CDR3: TGTGCCAGCAGTTTATTTCAGGGGATGAACACTGAAGCTTTCTTT.

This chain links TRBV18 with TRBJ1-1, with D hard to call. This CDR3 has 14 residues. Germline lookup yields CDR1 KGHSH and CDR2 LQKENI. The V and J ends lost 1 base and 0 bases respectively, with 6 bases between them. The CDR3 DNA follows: TGTGCCAGCTCACCACTACAGATGAACACTGAAGCTTTCTTT. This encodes CASSPLQMNTEAFF.

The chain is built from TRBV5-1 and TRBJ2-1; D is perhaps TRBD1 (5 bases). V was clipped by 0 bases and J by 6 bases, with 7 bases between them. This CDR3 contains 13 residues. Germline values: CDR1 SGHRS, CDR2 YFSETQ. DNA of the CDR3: TGCGCCAGCAGCTTGGGACAGCTCAATGAGCAGTTCTTC. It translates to CASSLGQLNEQFF. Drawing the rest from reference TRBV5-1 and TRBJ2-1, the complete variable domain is KAGVTQTPRYLIKTRGQQVTLSCSPISGHRSVSWYQQTPGQGLQFLFEYFSETQRNKGNFPGRFSGRQFSNSRSEMNVSTLELGDSALYLCASSLGQLNEQFFGPGTRLTVL.

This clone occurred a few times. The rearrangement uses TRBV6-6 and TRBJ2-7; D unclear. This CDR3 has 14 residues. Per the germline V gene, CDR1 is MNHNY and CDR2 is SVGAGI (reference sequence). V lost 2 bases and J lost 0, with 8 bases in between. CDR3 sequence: CASSYGESSYEQYV. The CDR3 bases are TGTGCCAGCAGTTACGGAGAAAGCTCCTACGAGCAGTACGTC.

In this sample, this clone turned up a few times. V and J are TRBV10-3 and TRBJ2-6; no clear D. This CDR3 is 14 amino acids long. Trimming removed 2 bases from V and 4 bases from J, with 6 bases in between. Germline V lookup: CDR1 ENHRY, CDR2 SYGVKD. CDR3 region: CAISEGPGANVLTF. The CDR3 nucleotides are TGTGCCATCAGTGAGGGGCCCGGGGCCAACGTCCTGACTTTC.

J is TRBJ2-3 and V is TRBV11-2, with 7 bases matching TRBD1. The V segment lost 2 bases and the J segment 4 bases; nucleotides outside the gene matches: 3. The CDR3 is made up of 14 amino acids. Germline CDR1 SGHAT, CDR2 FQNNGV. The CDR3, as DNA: TGTGCCAGCAGCTTAAACAGGGGTTCAGATACGCAGTATTTT. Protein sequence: CASSLNRGSDTQYF.

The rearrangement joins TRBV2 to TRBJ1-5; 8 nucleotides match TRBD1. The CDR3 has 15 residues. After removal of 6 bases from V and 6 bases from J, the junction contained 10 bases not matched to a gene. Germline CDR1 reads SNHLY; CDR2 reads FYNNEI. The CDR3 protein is CASSADRGQGQPQHF. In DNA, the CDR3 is TGTGCCAGCAGCGCTGACAGGGGCCAAGGTCAGCCCCAGCATTTT.

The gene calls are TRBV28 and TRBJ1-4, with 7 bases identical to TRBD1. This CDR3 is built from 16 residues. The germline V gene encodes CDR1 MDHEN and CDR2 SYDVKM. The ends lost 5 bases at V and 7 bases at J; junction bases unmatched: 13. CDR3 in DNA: TGTGCCAGCAGTCCCCTAGGGGGCGGATGGGGTGAAAAACTGTTTTTT. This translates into CASSPLGGGWGEKLFF.

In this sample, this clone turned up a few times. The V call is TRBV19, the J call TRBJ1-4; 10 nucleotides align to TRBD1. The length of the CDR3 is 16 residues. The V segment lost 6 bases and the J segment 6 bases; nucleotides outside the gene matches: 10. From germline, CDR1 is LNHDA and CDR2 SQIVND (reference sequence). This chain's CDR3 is CASSPPLGTGDEKLFF. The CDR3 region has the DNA TGTGCCAGTAGCCCCCCCCTCGGGACAGGGGATGAAAAACTGTTTTTT.

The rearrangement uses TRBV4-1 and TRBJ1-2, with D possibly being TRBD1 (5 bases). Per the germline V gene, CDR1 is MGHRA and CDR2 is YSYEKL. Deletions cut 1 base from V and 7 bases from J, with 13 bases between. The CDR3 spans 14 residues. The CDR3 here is CASSQGGWLSGYTF. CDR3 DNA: TGCGCCAGCAGCCAAGGGGGCTGGTTAAGTGGCTACACCTTC.

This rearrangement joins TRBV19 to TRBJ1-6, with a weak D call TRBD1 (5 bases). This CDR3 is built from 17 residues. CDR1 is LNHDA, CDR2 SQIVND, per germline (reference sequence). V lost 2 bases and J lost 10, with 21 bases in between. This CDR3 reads CASSIMFGRIQDSPLHF. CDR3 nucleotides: TGTGCCAGTAGTATAATGTTCGGGAGGATACAGGACTCACCCCTCCACTTT.

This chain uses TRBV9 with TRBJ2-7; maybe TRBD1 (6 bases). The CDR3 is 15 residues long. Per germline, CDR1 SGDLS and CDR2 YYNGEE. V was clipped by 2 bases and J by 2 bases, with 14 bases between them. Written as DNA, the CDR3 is TGTGCCAGCAGCGTCACCGGGACATCCACCTACGAGCAGTACTTC. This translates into CASSVTGTSTYEQYF.

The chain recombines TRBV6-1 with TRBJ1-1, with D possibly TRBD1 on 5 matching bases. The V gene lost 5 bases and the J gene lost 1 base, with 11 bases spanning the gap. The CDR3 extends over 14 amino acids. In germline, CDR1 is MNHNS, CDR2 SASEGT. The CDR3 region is CASSSTGENTEAFF. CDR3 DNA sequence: TGTGCCAGCAGTTCTACAGGAGAGAACACTGAAGCTTTCTTT.

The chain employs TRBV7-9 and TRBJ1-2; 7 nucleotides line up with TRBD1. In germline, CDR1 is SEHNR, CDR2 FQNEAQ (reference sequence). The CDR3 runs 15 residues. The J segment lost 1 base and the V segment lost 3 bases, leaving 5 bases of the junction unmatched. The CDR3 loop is CASSFLRDSNYGYTF. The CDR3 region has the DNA TGTGCCAGCAGCTTCCTGCGGGACAGTAACTATGGCTACACCTTC.

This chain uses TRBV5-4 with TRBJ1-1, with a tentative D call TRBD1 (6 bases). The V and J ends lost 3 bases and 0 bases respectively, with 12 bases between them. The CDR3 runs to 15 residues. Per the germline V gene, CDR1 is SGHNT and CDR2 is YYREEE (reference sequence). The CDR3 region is CASSSGGHMNTEAFF. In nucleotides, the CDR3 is TGTGCCAGCAGCTCTGGGGGACACATGAACACTGAAGCTTTCTTT.

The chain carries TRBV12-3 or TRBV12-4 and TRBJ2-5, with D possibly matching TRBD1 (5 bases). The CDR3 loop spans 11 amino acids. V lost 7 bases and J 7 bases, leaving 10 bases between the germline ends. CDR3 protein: CASTHRGTQYF. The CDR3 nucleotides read TGTGCCAGCACCCATAGGGGGACCCAGTACTTC.

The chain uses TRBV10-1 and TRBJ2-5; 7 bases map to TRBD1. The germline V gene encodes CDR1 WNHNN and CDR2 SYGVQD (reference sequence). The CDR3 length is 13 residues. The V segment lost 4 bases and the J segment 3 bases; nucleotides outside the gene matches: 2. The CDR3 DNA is TGCGCCAGCAGTGTTGGGACAGAAGAGACCCAGTACTTC. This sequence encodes CASSVGTEETQYF.

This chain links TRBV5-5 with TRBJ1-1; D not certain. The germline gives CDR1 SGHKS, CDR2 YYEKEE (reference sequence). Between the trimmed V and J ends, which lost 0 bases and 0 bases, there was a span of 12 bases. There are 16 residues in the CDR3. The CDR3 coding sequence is TGTGCCAGCAGCTTGGGTCAGGTTTATATGAACACTGAAGCTTTCTTT. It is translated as CASSLGQVYMNTEAFF. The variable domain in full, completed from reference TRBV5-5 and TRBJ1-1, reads DAGVTQSPTHLIKTRGQQVTLRCSPISGHKSVSWYQQVLGQGPQFIFQYYEKEERGRGNFPDRFSARQFPNYSSELNVNALLLGDSALYLCASSLGQVYMNTEAFFGQGTRLTVV.

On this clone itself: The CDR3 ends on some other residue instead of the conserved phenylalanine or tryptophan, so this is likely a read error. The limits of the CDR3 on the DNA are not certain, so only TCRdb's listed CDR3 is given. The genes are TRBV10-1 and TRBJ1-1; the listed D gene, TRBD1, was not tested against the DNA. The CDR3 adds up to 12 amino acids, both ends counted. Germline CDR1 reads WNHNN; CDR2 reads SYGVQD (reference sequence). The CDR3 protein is CASSEDNKGGQK.

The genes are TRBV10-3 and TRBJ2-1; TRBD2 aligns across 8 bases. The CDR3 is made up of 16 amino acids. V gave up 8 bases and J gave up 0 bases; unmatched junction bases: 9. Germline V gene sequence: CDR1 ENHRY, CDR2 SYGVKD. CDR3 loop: CAIGTRDYSSYNEQFF. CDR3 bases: TGTGCCATCGGGACTAGAGATTACAGCTCCTACAATGAGCAGTTCTTC.

CDR3 region: CASSPARELFF. Written as DNA, the CDR3 is TGTGCCAGCTCACCAGCGAGGGAGCTGTTTTTT. The chain carries TRBV18 and TRBJ2-2; D remains ambiguous. Germline CDR1 reads KGHSH; CDR2 reads LQKENI. Trimming took 2 bases from V and 9 from J, leaving 4 bases between them. The CDR3 consists of 11 residues.